The 30 T cell receptor beta chains given below trace back to one sample, sequenced in a study of CD8 T cells in Susac syndrome. With random hexamers, roughly 0.5 to 1 ug RNA was reverse transcribed. Using its own MiXCR run on the immunoSEQ multiplex PCR reads, TCRdb lists one record per CDR3 protein. Of approximately 190,000 distinct CDR3 sequences detected, 90% to 95% appear once; the ten largest clones hold 0.075% to 0.095%. The sample comprised CD4+ T cells from PBMCs. These receptors were collected from a human donor with Susac syndrome.

The chain has TRBV19 and TRBJ2-3; maybe TRBD1 (6 bases). The CDR3 sequence is 14 residues long. V was trimmed by 5 bases and J by 2 bases, leaving 11 bases between them. Germline CDR1 is LNHDA and CDR2 is SQIVND (reference sequence). In nucleotides, the CDR3 is TGTGCCAGTAGTTTCCGGACAGTCACAGATACGCAGTATTTT. Translating it yields CASSFRTVTDTQYF.

The chain recombines TRBV12-3 or TRBV12-4 with TRBJ1-5; TRBD1 might be the D (5 bases). Trimming pared 3 bases from V and 3 bases from J, leaving 15 bases between. The CDR3 loop spans 16 amino acids. Written as DNA, the CDR3 is TGTGCCAGCAGTTTTCGGGGGGTGATGGTCAATCAGCCCCAGCATTTT. Protein: CASSFRGVMVNQPQHF.

Comments on this clonotype: Likely a read error: the CDR3 ends without its conserved phenylalanine or tryptophan. The chain has TRBV27 and TRBJ2-7; TRBD1 matches 9 bases. Germline trimming cut 6 bases from V and 6 bases from J; bases unmatched to any gene: 12. CDR3 length: 15 amino acids. Per germline, CDR1 MNHEY and CDR2 SMNVEV (reference sequence). DNA for the CDR3: TGTGCCAGCAGACCTGGGACAGGGAGTCGGCGCGAGCAGTACCTC. Amino acid sequence: CASRPGTGSRREQYL.

In nucleotides, the CDR3 is TGTGCCATCAGTGTGCAAACCGGGACATACTATGGCTACACCTTC. It is translated as CAISVQTGTYYGYTF. This chain joins TRBV10-3 and TRBJ1-2; D possibly corresponds to TRBD1 (6 bases). The CDR3 contains 15 residues. Per germline, CDR1 ENHRY and CDR2 SYGVKD. Trimming stripped 4 bases from V and 3 bases from J, with 15 bases between.

J is TRBJ2-1 and V is TRBV2; perhaps TRBD1 as D (6 bases). The CDR3 sequence is 14 residues long. The germline V gene has CDR1 SNHLY and CDR2 FYNNEI. Trimming took 3 bases from V and 4 from J, leaving 10 bases between them. CDR3 loop: CASSEDSVYNEQFF. The CDR3 DNA is TGTGCCAGCAGTGAGGACAGCGTTTACAATGAGCAGTTCTTC. The variable domain in full, with the rest retrieved from reference TRBV2 and TRBJ2-1, is EPEVTQTPSHQVTQMGQEVILRCVPISNHLYFYWYRQILGQKVEFLVSFYNNEISEKSEIFDDQFSVERPDGSNFTLKIRSTKLEDSAMYFCASSEDSVYNEQFFGPGTRLTVL.

The CDR3 spells CASTPGDREAPLHF. CDR3 bases: TGTGCCAGCACCCCCGGGGACAGGGAGGCACCCCTCCACTTT. V usage is TRBV6-6 and J usage is TRBJ1-6; 9 bases match TRBD1. Trimming took 7 bases from V and 11 from J; bases not matched to a gene: 9. CDR1 MNHNY and CDR2 SVGAGI come from the germline V gene (reference sequence). The CDR3 has 14 residues.

This rearrangement joins TRBV10-3 to TRBJ2-1, with 10 bases lining up with TRBD2. This CDR3 region has 16 residues. Trimming cost V 6 bases and J 2 bases; bases outside gene matches: 7. Germline CDR1 ENHRY, CDR2 SYGVKD. This chain's CDR3 is CAISAWTSGTYNEQFF. DNA of the CDR3: TGTGCCATCAGCGCTTGGACTAGCGGAACCTACAATGAGCAGTTCTTC.

This clonotype was seen only a few times. The chain has TRBV5-1 and TRBJ2-1; D may be TRBD2 (6 bases). Trimming took 4 bases from V and 5 from J, leaving 13 bases between them. Germline-derived CDR1 and CDR2 are SGHRS and YFSETQ. This CDR3 comprises 14 residues. The CDR3 here is CASSPVAGNNEQFF. As DNA, the CDR3 is TGCGCCAGCAGCCCGGTGGCGGGGAACAATGAGCAGTTCTTC. Variable domain in full (rest from reference TRBV5-1 and TRBJ2-1): KAGVTQTPRYLIKTRGQQVTLSCSPISGHRSVSWYQQTPGQGLQFLFEYFSETQRNKGNFPGRFSGRQFSNSRSEMNVSTLELGDSALYLCASSPVAGNNEQFFGPGTRLTVL.

The rearrangement uses TRBV6-5 and TRBJ1-3; D possibly corresponds to TRBD1 (5 bases). Deletions cut 4 bases from V and 0 bases from J, with 16 bases between. Germline V CDR1 and CDR2: MNHEY, SVGAGI. The CDR3 spans 17 residues. The CDR3 DNA reads TGTGCCAGCAGTTCGCCCGGGACGTTAAGCTCTGGAAACACCATATATTTT. Protein: CASSSPGTLSSGNTIYF.

V usage is TRBV20-1 and J usage is TRBJ2-5, with D perhaps TRBD1 (5 bases). Germline V lookup: CDR1 DFQATT, CDR2 SNEGSKA (reference sequence). V was trimmed by 0 bases and J by 5 bases, leaving 13 bases between them. The CDR3 has 14 amino acids. This CDR3 reads CSARDLFRAETQYF. CDR3 in DNA: TGCAGTGCTAGAGATCTCTTCAGGGCGGAGACCCAGTACTTC.

This clonotype appeared once. CDR3 nucleotide sequence: TGTGCCAGCAGCCGACAGGGGACAAATCAGCCCCAGCATTTT. It translates to CASSRQGTNQPQHF. The chain uses TRBV6-5 and TRBJ1-5, with 8 nucleotides matching TRBD1. The germline gives CDR1 MNHEY, CDR2 SVGAGI. The CDR3 has 14 amino acids. V lost 6 bases to trimming and J lost 4 bases; unmatched junction nucleotides: 5.

This clonotype was counted only a few times. The genes are TRBV4-2 and TRBJ2-4; TRBD1 agrees at 7 bases. Germline CDR1 reads LGHNA; CDR2 reads YNFKEQ. The length of the CDR3 is 13 residues. With 3 bases clipped from V and 4 bases from J, the junction kept 0 bases outside the gene matches. CDR3 bases: TGTGCCAGCAGCCAGGACAGGAAAAACATTCAGTACTTC. The encoded protein is CASSQDRKNIQYF.

The chain links TRBV14 to TRBJ1-3; D remains ambiguous. Germline V gene data show CDR1 as SGHDN and CDR2 as FVKESK. V shed 2 bases and J shed 0 bases, with 14 bases lying between them. The CDR3 runs 17 residues. CDR3 residues: CASSQSLHRFSGNTIYF. The CDR3 nucleotides read TGTGCCAGCAGCCAAAGCCTACATCGGTTCTCTGGAAACACCATATATTTT.

This clonotype was detected only once. CDR3 nucleotide sequence: TGTGCCAGCAGCTCAGTGCAGTTACGGGCTAACTATGGCTACACCTTC. Translated, it gives CASSSVQLRANYGYTF. This sequence joins TRBV5-6 and TRBJ1-2; D is unclear. Per germline, CDR1 SGHDT and CDR2 YYEEEE. Trimming removed 3 bases at V and 0 bases at J, with 15 bases between. CDR3 length: 16 amino acids.

CDR3 in DNA: TGCAGTGCTCGTTCCGGGGCAACAACTAATGAAAAACTGTTTTTT. As protein: CSARSGATTNEKLFF. The J gene is TRBJ1-4, the V gene TRBV20-1, with D maybe TRBD1 (5 bases). Per the germline V gene, CDR1 is DFQATT and CDR2 is SNEGSKA (reference sequence). The V end was cut by 5 bases, the J end by 0 bases, with 13 bases between. The CDR3 extends over 15 amino acids.

V gene TRBV12-3 or TRBV12-4 combines with J gene TRBJ2-1; D may be TRBD1 or TRBD2 (5 bases each). This CDR3 is 15 amino acids long. V was trimmed by 5 bases and J by 0 bases, leaving 11 bases between them. As DNA, the CDR3 is TGTGCCAGCAGTCCCCTCGGGACCTCCTACAATGAGCAGTTCTTC. Protein sequence: CASSPLGTSYNEQFF.

This clonotype was recorded once. The chain couples TRBV28 to TRBJ1-1, with D possibly being TRBD1 (6 bases). Looked up from germline, CDR1 is MDHEN and CDR2 is SYDVKM. The CDR3 contains 16 residues. The V gene lost 3 bases and the J gene lost 2 bases, with 16 bases spanning the gap. CDR3 region: CASSFGGARRNTEAFF. As DNA, the CDR3 is TGTGCCAGCAGTTTCGGGGGGGCAAGACGAAACACTGAAGCTTTCTTT.

The chain has TRBV27 and TRBJ2-1; 9 nucleotides agree with TRBD2. This CDR3 region has 18 residues. Germline assignment: CDR1 MNHEY and CDR2 SMNVEV (reference sequence). V shed 3 bases and J 4 bases; nucleotides not matched to a gene: 13. CDR3 DNA: TGTGCCAGCAGTTTTTATGGAGTAGCGGGAGAGAGGTACAATGAGCAGTTCTTC. As protein: CASSFYGVAGERYNEQFF.

This chain connects TRBV6-5 to TRBJ1-2; 8 nucleotides agree with TRBD1. V shed 4 bases and J 4 bases; nucleotides not matched to a gene: 8. The CDR3 is 15 amino acids. Germline values: CDR1 MNHEY, CDR2 SVGAGI. The CDR3 region is CASSFNYDRGYGYTF. The CDR3 DNA is TGTGCCAGCAGTTTCAACTACGACAGGGGCTATGGCTACACCTTC.

The rearrangement links TRBV21-1 to TRBJ1-1. TRBV21-1 is deemed a pseudogene. CDR3 length: 15 residues. This CDR3 is CASSKEITENTEAFF. The CDR3, as DNA: TGTGCCAGCAGCAAAGAAATAACAGAGAACACTGAAGCTTTCTTT.

The chain employs TRBV3-1 and TRBJ2-5; TRBD1 or TRBD2 may be the D gene (5 bases each). Germline V lookup: CDR1 LGHDT, CDR2 YNNKEL (reference sequence). The CDR3 consists of 13 residues. V was trimmed by 3 bases and J by 2 bases, leaving 7 bases between them. This CDR3 is CASSQGPQETQYF. The CDR3 nucleotides are TGTGCCAGCAGCCAGGGACCTCAAGAGACCCAGTACTTC.

V gene TRBV7-3 combines with J gene TRBJ2-3; 11 bases match TRBD2. This CDR3 comprises 15 residues. V shed 3 bases, J shed 8 bases, and the junction held 7 bases outside the gene matches. Germline CDR1 is SGHTA and CDR2 is FQGTGA. The CDR3 spells CASSLGTSGPGTQYF. In DNA form, the CDR3 reads TGTGCCAGCAGCTTGGGGACTAGCGGTCCTGGTACGCAGTATTTT.

The chain links TRBV19 to TRBJ1-5; 7 nucleotides match TRBD1. CDR3 length equals 16 residues. In germline, CDR1 is LNHDA, CDR2 SQIVND (reference sequence). Trimming at V came to 5 bases and at J to 0 bases, leaving 7 bases not matched to a gene. Written as DNA, the CDR3 is TGTGCCAGTAGTCAAACAGGGGACCTTAGCAATCAGCCCCAGCATTTT. This translates into CASSQTGDLSNQPQHF. The full variable domain, completed using reference TRBV19 and TRBJ1-5, is DGGITQSPKYLFRKEGQNVTLSCEQNLNHDAMYWYRQDPGQGLRLIYYSQIVNDFQKGDIAEGYSVSREKKESFPLTVTSAQKNPTAFYLCASSQTGDLSNQPQHFGDGTRLSIL.

This chain links TRBV3-1 with TRBJ1-2; no clear D. CDR1 LGHDT and CDR2 YNNKEL come from the germline V gene (reference sequence). The CDR3 extends over 14 amino acids. Trimming pared 3 bases from V and 0 bases from J, leaving 8 bases between. CDR3 sequence (DNA): TGTGCCAGCAGCCAGACACCTTCTAACTATGGCTACACCTTC. It encodes CASSQTPSNYGYTF.

The chain joins TRBV7-9 to TRBJ1-6; unclear D gene. The CDR3 sequence is 12 residues long. V dropped 3 bases and J dropped 9 bases, with 6 bases sitting between them. Germline values: CDR1 SEHNR, CDR2 FQNEAQ (reference sequence). The CDR3 here is CASSLPGSPLHF. DNA of the CDR3: TGTGCCAGCAGCTTGCCGGGTTCACCCCTCCACTTT.

The V call is TRBV5-4, the J call TRBJ2-7; 9 nucleotides match TRBD1. Germline CDR1 SGHNT, CDR2 YYREEE (reference sequence). The CDR3 length is 16 residues. V was pared by 4 bases and J by 5 bases, with 13 bases of the junction left unmatched. The CDR3 is CASSPALGTGMNEQYF. DNA of the CDR3: TGTGCCAGCAGCCCGGCCCTTGGGACAGGGATGAACGAGCAGTACTTC.

The genes are TRBV4-2 and TRBJ2-2; D possibly corresponds to TRBD2 (5 bases). Trimming took 0 bases from V and 2 from J, leaving 13 bases between them. Per the germline V gene, CDR1 is LGHNA and CDR2 is YNFKEQ. The CDR3 has 17 amino acids. As DNA, the CDR3 is TGTGCCAGCAGCCAAGATCCGGCCGGGATTAACACCGGGGAGCTGTTTTTT. It translates to CASSQDPAGINTGELFF.

This sequence joins TRBV7-6 and TRBJ1-2; D is perhaps TRBD1 (5 bases). The CDR3 has 14 residues. Trimming took 4 bases from V and 5 from J, leaving 14 bases between them. Looked up from germline, CDR1 is SGHVS and CDR2 is FNYEAQ. CDR3 in amino acids: CASSSAGTSYGYTF. The CDR3 DNA sequence: TGTGCCAGCAGCTCAGCCGGGACTTCATATGGCTACACCTTC.

The chain recombines TRBV7-3 with TRBJ2-7; 13 bases match TRBD2. With 9 bases clipped from V and 6 bases from J, the junction kept 5 bases outside the gene matches. The CDR3 spans 13 residues. Germline CDR1 SGHTA, CDR2 FQGTGA. CDR3 DNA: TGTGCCAGTGGGACTAGCGGGATGAGCGAGCAGTACTTC. It yields the protein CASGTSGMSEQYF.

The chain has TRBV12-3 or TRBV12-4 and TRBJ2-6, with 8 bases aligning to TRBD2. There are 20 residues in the CDR3. The junction had 13 bases not matched to a gene; V was cut back by 3 bases and J by 0 bases. CDR3 DNA sequence: TGTGCCAGCAGTTTCCTAGCGGGTGGTTTTGAGGGCTCTGGGGCCAACGTCCTGACTTTC. Encoded protein: CASSFLAGGFEGSGANVLTF.